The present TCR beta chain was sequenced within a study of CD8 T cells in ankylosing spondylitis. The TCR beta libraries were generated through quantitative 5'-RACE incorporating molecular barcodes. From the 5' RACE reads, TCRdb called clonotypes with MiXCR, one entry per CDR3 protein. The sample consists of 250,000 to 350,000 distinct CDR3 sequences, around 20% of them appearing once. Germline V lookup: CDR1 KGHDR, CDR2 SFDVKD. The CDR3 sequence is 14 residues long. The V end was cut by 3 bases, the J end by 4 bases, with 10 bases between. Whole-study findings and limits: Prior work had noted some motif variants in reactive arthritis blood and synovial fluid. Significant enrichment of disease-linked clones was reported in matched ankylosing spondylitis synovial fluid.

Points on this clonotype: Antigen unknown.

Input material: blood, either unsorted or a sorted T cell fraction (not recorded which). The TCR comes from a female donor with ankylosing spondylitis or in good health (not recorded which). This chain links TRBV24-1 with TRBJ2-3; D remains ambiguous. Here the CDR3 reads CATSDGRLADTQYF. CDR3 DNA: TGTGCCACCAGTGATGGTAGGCTGGCAGATACGCAGTATTTT.